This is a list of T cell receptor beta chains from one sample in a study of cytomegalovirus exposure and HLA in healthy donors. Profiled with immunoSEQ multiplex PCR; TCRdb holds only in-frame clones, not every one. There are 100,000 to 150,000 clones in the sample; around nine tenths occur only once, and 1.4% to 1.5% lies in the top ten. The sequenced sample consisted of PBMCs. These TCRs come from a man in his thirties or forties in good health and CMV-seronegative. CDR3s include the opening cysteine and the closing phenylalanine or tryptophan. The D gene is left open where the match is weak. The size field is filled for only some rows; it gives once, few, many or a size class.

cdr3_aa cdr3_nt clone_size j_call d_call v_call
CASSREGSSYEQYF TGTGCCAGCAGCCGGGAGGGGAGCTCCTACGAGCAGTACTTC NA TRBJ2-7 TRBD2 TRBV7-9
CASSLVGSSGRAVETQYF TGTGCCAGCAGCTTGGTAGGGTCTAGCGGGAGGGCCGTAGAGACCCAGTACTTC NA TRBJ2-5 TRBD2 TRBV5-4
CASSLVGGSEIDTQYF TGCGCCAGCAGCTTGGTAGGTGGGAGTGAAATAGATACGCAGTATTTT NA TRBJ2-3 NA TRBV5-1
CASSALGGETQYF TGCGCCAGCAGTGCTCTAGGGGGAGAGACCCAGTACTTC NA TRBJ2-5 NA TRBV10-1
CASSLRGQAITNYGYTF TGTGCCAGCAGCCTACGGGGACAGGCGATTACAAACTATGGCTACACCTTC NA TRBJ1-2 TRBD1 TRBV11-2
CASSPYRGEGHGDTQYF TGTGCCAGCAGCCCCTATAGGGGGGAGGGCCATGGAGATACGCAGTATTTT NA TRBJ2-3 NA TRBV9
CASSLLGAAGNTIYF TGTGCCAGCAGTTTGTTGGGGGCTGCAGGAAACACCATATATTTT NA TRBJ1-3 NA TRBV28
CASTKTGIVGELFF TGTGCCAGTACAAAGACAGGGATCGTCGGGGAGCTGTTTTTT NA TRBJ2-2 TRBD1 TRBV19
CASSLGRLAGGRYEQYF TGTGCCAGCAGCTTAGGCAGGCTAGCGGGAGGGAGGTACGAGCAGTACTTC once TRBJ2-7 TRBD2 TRBV13
CASSVEEYTGELFF TGTGCCAGCAGCGTCGAGGAATACACCGGGGAGCTGTTTTTT NA TRBJ2-2 NA TRBV9